These 17 T cell receptor beta chains share one sample of origin, sequenced in a study of blood T cell repertoires in COVID-19. Only in-frame clones appear in the TCRdb table, and some are missing; sequencing was by immunoSEQ multiplex PCR. The sample holds approximately 200,000 clones, 86% seen once. Sequencing input: PBMCs or T cells enriched from blood (not recorded which). The receptors come from a woman aged 30 to 39 who had been exposed to COVID-19.

V gene TRBV19 combines with J gene TRBJ1-2; D unresolved. Germline CDR1 is LNHDA and CDR2 is SQIVND (reference sequence). The CDR3 contains 15 residues. Trimming stripped 5 bases from V and 0 bases from J, with 13 bases between. The CDR3 nucleotides are TGTGCCAGTAGTTCCCCTTCGGGATCTAACTATGGCTACACCTTC. Residues: CASSSPSGSNYGYTF.

The rearrangement links TRBV5-1 to TRBJ1-6; D call uncertain. The germline V and J ends were trimmed by 5 bases and 2 bases, with 11 bases remaining between them. Germline loops: CDR1 SGHRS, CDR2 YFSETQ. CDR3 length equals 15 residues. The CDR3 sequence: CASRAGGTYNSPLHF. CDR3 bases: TGCGCCAGCAGAGCGGGAGGGACCTATAATTCACCCCTCCACTTT.

The rearrangement uses TRBV19 and TRBJ1-2, with D possibly TRBD1 on 5 matching bases. Germline loops: CDR1 LNHDA, CDR2 SQIVND (reference sequence). The CDR3 has 12 residues. V shed 1 base and J shed 11 bases, with 11 bases lying between them. CDR3 DNA: TGTGCCAGTAGTATAGGCCAGGGAGGGTACACCTTC. The encoded protein is CASSIGQGGYTF. Full variable domain (missing parts from reference TRBV19 and TRBJ1-2): DGGITQSPKYLFRKEGQNVTLSCEQNLNHDAMYWYRQDPGQGLRLIYYSQIVNDFQKGDIAEGYSVSREKKESFPLTVTSAQKNPTAFYLCASSIGQGGYTFGSGTRLTVV.

This chain links TRBV12-3 or TRBV12-4 with TRBJ2-5; tentative D call: TRBD1 (5 bases). V lost 6 bases to trimming and J lost 1 base, with 9 bases between them. The CDR3 has 13 amino acids. The CDR3 region has the DNA TGTGCCAGCAGAGGACACTTCCAAGAGACCCAGTACTTC. This sequence encodes CASRGHFQETQYF.

The chain employs TRBV18 and TRBJ2-7; perhaps TRBD2 as D (6 bases). Germline loops: CDR1 KGHSH, CDR2 LQKENI. CDR3 size: 15 residues. Trimming pared 3 bases from V and 7 bases from J, leaving 19 bases between. The CDR3 loop reads CASSPSRGPGREQYF. The CDR3, as DNA: TGTGCCAGCTCACCGTCCCGGGGCCCGGGGAGGGAGCAGTACTTC.

The chain joins TRBV7-8 to TRBJ2-7; D not resolved. CDR1 and CDR2 (germline): SGHVS, FQNEAQ. The length of the CDR3 is 14 residues. V gave up 3 bases and J gave up 3 bases, with 12 bases separating them. CDR3 DNA: TGTGCCAGCAGCTTGGCAGAATTCCTCTACGAGCAGTACTTC. This encodes CASSLAEFLYEQYF.

The genes are TRBV5-1 and TRBJ2-3; weak D call: TRBD1 (6 bases). The CDR3 runs 15 residues. Trimming removed 1 base at V and 4 bases at J, with 13 bases between. CDR1 and CDR2 from the germline V gene are SGHRS and YFSETQ. The CDR3 sequence is CASSLPRTDADTQYF. For the CDR3, the DNA is TGCGCCAGCAGCTTGCCCCGGACAGACGCAGATACGCAGTATTTT.

About this clone: Other DNA sequences from this sample encode an identical CDR3 as well. The chain links TRBV14 to TRBJ1-6; tentative D call: TRBD1 (6 bases). The CDR3 contains 14 residues. The germline V and J ends were trimmed by 5 bases and 2 bases, with 7 bases remaining between them. Germline CDR1 and CDR2: SGHDN and FVKESK. Here the CDR3 reads CASSRQAYNSPLHF. The CDR3 nucleotides read TGTGCCAGCAGCAGACAGGCCTATAATTCACCCCTCCACTTT.

This chain uses TRBV10-3 with TRBJ1-2, with 7 bases aligning to TRBD1. Germline CDR1 is ENHRY and CDR2 is SYGVKD. The V segment lost 8 bases and the J segment 8 bases; nucleotides outside the gene matches: 11. The CDR3 runs to 13 residues. CDR3 nucleotide sequence: TGTGCCATCGGGGACAGAGCCCTTCGGGGCTACACCTTC. This translates into CAIGDRALRGYTF.

Details on this clone: This CDR3 is also generated by other DNA sequences in the sample. The chain recombines TRBV24-1 with TRBJ1-5; D might be TRBD1 (6 bases). The germline gives CDR1 KGHDR, CDR2 SFDVKD. V was cut by 5 bases and J by 7 bases, with 11 bases left in between. The CDR3 is 13 residues long. DNA for the CDR3: TGTGCCACCAGTGTACAGGGAAACCAGCCCCAGCATTTT. Its protein is CATSVQGNQPQHF.

The chain carries TRBV15 and TRBJ2-5, with 8 bases fitting TRBD1. CDR3 length equals 14 residues. CDR1 LNHNV and CDR2 YYDKDF come from the germline V gene (reference sequence). V gave up 0 bases and J gave up 6 bases; unmatched junction bases: 3. The CDR3 nucleotides are TGTGCCACCAGCAGAGATCAGGGGGCAAAGACCCAGTACTTC. It codes for CATSRDQGAKTQYF.

This chain links TRBV11-2 with TRBJ1-3; maybe TRBD1 (5 bases). The V end was cut by 3 bases, the J end by 2 bases, with 14 bases between. Germline V CDR1 and CDR2: SGHAT, FQNNGV. The CDR3 has 16 amino acids. DNA for the CDR3: TGTGCCAGCAGCTTGGGGGGAGTTTGGGCTGGAAACACCATATATTTT. This encodes CASSLGGVWAGNTIYF.

The chain's CDR3 is CASSQASILAGSVYNEQFF. The CDR3 coding sequence is TGTGCCAGCAGCCAAGCTTCAATTCTTGCTGGTTCAGTTTACAATGAGCAGTTCTTC. J is TRBJ2-1 and V is TRBV4-2; D remains unclear. There are 19 residues in the CDR3. V was trimmed by 1 base and J by 4 bases, leaving 23 bases between them. Germline V gene sequence: CDR1 LGHNA, CDR2 YNFKEQ.

This rearrangement joins TRBV7-2 to TRBJ2-1; 12 bases line up with TRBD2. The CDR3 extends over 18 amino acids. CDR1 is SGHTA, CDR2 FQGNSA, per germline. Trimming at V came to 5 bases and at J to 0 bases, leaving 8 bases not matched to a gene. The CDR3 loop reads CASSLEWTSGVSYNEQFF. CDR3 in DNA: TGTGCCAGCAGCCTAGAGTGGACTAGCGGGGTCTCCTACAATGAGCAGTTCTTC.

The chain joins TRBV29-1 to TRBJ1-1; TRBD1 aligns across 8 bases. V trimming: 7 bases; J trimming: 0 bases; junction bases outside the gene matches: 7. Germline V gene sequence: CDR1 SQVTM, CDR2 ANQGSEA. The CDR3 sequence is 14 residues long. The CDR3 loop reads CSGIRGLMNTEAFF. In nucleotides, the CDR3 is TGCAGCGGCATCAGGGGGCTCATGAACACTGAAGCTTTCTTT.

In regard to this clone: Germline is not matched at one junction end, which may reflect a read error. V gene TRBV11-3 combines with J gene TRBJ2-7; no clear D gene. Germline CDR1 and CDR2: SGHNT and YENEEA. This CDR3 contains 11 residues. This CDR3 reads CASSLDGGLSF. CDR3 nucleotides: TGTGCCAGCAGCTTAGATGGCGGCCTCAGCTTC.

V is TRBV28 and J is TRBJ1-6; D is possibly TRBD1 (5 bases). Germline V gene lookup returns CDR1 MDHEN and CDR2 SYDVKM. Trimming stripped 7 bases from V and 9 bases from J, with 19 bases between. This CDR3 has 15 residues. The CDR3 protein is CASNPQQVTFSPLHF. The DNA of the CDR3 is TGTGCCAGCAACCCTCAACAGGTCACCTTTTCACCCCTCCACTTT.